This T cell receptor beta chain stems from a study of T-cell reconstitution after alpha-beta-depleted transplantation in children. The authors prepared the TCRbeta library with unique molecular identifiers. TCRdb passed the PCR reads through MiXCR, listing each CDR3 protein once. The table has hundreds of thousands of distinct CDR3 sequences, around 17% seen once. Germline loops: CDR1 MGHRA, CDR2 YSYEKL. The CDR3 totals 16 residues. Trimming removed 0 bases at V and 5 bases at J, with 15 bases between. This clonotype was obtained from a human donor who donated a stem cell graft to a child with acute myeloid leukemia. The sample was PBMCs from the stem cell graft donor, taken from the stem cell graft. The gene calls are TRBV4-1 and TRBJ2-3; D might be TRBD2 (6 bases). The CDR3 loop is CASSQDPSRLVDTQYF. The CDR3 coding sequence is TGCGCCAGCAGCCAAGATCCCAGCAGACTAGTAGATACGCAGTATTTT.